This T cell receptor beta chain was sequenced during a study of OX40 agonist ivuxolimab in advanced cancers. Regarding the research as a whole: Ivuxolimab was a fully human IgG2 agonistic monoclonal antibody targeting the costimulatory receptor OX40 (CD134). Intravenous ivuxolimab was administered to patients every 2 weeks at six dose levels: 0.01, 0.1, 0.3, 1.5, 3 and 10 mg/kg. Of the roughly 52 dose-escalation patients, hepatocellular carcinoma was present in around 20, melanoma in roughly 15, renal cell carcinoma in 9 and head and neck cancer in 9. The dose-escalation cohort was around 84% male with a mean age of approximately 60 years, ranging from about 23 to 85. Prior anti-PD-1, anti-PD-L1 or anti-CTLA-4 therapy was permitted, and checkpoint inhibitors had been received by 40% to 50% of dose-escalation patients. Partial responses were achieved by three dose-escalation patients, of whom one had hepatocellular carcinoma and two had cutaneous melanoma. The purpose of peripheral TCRbeta sequencing was to test whether ivuxolimab changed TCR sequence diversity and led to clonal T-cell expansion. The paper reports the monotherapy dose-escalation portion (N of about 51 patients) of the phase I ivuxolimab trial. What the work shows at the level of the full study, not this receptor alone: Low levels of normalized T-cell clonal expansion were also seen in some patients who did not respond. After ivuxolimab, more expanded clones were found on average in CD8+ T cells than in CD4+ T cells. Antigen specificity was not determined for the clonally expanded peripheral T cells. In partial responders in the 0.1-3.0 mg/kg groups, normalized peripheral clonal expansion was found to be among the lowest, especially among CD8+ T cells. At doses from 0.1 to 3.0 mg/kg, clonal expansion was seen in both CD4+ and CD8+ blood T cells between baseline and week 6.

The trial excluded patients who had a history of autoimmune disease or who were on systemic immunosuppression. Peripheral blood for TCR sequencing was collected from all dose cohorts at baseline, on cycle 4 day 1, and on cycle 7 day 1. The samples were drawn from a first-in-human, open-label, multicenter phase I dose-escalation trial of ivuxolimab. Adults with locally advanced or metastatic head and neck squamous cell, hepatocellular, melanoma or renal cell carcinoma were enrolled in the trial. CD4+ and CD8+ T cells were sorted separately from peripheral blood before TCR sequencing. The CDR3 sequence holds 14 residues, the cysteine and phenylalanine included. The entry retains the CDR3 DNA only, 42 bases that are in frame from base 1. At the junction V is shortened by 2 bases and J by 8 bases, with 12 bases in between. CDR1 KGHSH and CDR2 LQKENI were looked up in the germline V gene. This clone was counted a single time. Its antigen specificity is not known. No much larger clone is present one base from it, and per-base qualities are unavailable.

To sequence the TCRbeta CDR3 region, genomic DNA was isolated from the sorted cells. The immunoSEQ Assay was used for sequencing of TCRbeta CDR3 regions. TCRdb carries this immuneACCESS record with in-frame sequences only. Its versions omit some clonotypes, under half of them owing to an unresolved V gene in the studies checked, with the rest unexplained. The sample table records about 65,000 clones; around nine tenths of these occur just once. 0.85% to 1.2% of the sample rests with the top ten. The chain employs TRBV18 and TRBJ2-2; matching of 6 bases hints at TRBD2 as the D gene. The material sequenced was CD4+ or CD8+ T cells sorted from blood, taken in a trial of the OX40 agonist ivuxolimab. The receptor was isolated from an adult with an advanced solid tumor such as melanoma, head and neck, liver or kidney cancer. The nucleotide sequence reads TGTGCCAGCTCACCATCAAAGGGGACTGGGGAGCTGTTTTTT. Its translation reads: CASSPSKGTGELFF. Where the CDR3 stops, the reference TRBV18 and TRBJ2-2 genes take over; the full variable domain is NAGVMQNPRHLVRRRGQEARLRCSPMKGHSHVYWYRQLPEEGLKFMVYLQKENIIDESGMPKERFSAEFPKEGPSILRIQQVVRGDSAAYFCASSPSKGTGELFFGEGSRLTVL.